What follows is one T cell receptor (beta chain) and its context. The antigen is unknown. A sample-barcoded 5' primer and a J-beta primer mix were used in a second PCR of about 7 to 12 cycles. Every sample returned 2.5 million or more CDR3-containing paired-end reads. TCRdb re-analysed the 5' RACE reads in MiXCR, keeping a single row per CDR3 protein. Counted here are 1.5 million to 2 million distinct CDR3 sequences, about 28% occurring once; the ten biggest clones make up roughly 8.2%. CDR3 size: 13 residues. The V gene's germline CDR1 is MNHEY and CDR2 SMNVEV (reference sequence). Trimming took 8 bases from V and 0 from J, leaving 10 bases between them. The sample is drawn from a study of blood T cells in healthy people across ages. Findings and limits, study-wide: Aged donors had fewer naive CD4+ cells and lower diversity than long-lived donors. Per million T cells, TCR beta diversity dropped roughly linearly as age increased.

Sample: blood. The chain is built from TRBV27 and TRBJ1-2; D is uncertain. The TCR originated in a woman under 40 in good health. The CDR3 coding sequence is TGTGCCAGCCGGCAGCTAGCTAACTATGGCTACACCTTC. Translated: CASRQLANYGYTF.